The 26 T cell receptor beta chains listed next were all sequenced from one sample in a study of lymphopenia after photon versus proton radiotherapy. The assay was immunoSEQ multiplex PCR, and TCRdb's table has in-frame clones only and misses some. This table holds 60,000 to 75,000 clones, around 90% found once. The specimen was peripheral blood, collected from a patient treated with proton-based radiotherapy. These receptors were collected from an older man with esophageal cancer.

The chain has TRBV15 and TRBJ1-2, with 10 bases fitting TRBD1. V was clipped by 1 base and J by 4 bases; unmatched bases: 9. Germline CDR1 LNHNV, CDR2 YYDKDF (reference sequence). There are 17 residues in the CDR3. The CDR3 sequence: CATSRVRDRGLFYGYTF. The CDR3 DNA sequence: TGTGCCACCAGCAGAGTCCGGGACAGGGGACTATTCTATGGCTACACCTTC.

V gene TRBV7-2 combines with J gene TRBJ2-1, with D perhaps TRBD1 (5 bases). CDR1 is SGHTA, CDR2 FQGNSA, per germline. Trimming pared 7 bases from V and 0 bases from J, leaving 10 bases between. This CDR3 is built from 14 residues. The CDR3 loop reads CASMQGSSYNEQFF. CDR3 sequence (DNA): TGTGCCAGCATGCAGGGAAGCTCCTACAATGAGCAGTTCTTC. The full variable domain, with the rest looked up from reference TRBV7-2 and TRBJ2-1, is GAGVSQSPSNKVTEKGKDVELRCDPISGHTALYWYRQSLGQGLEFLIYFQGNSAPDKSGLPSDRFSAERTGGSVSTLTIQRTQQEDSAVYLCASMQGSSYNEQFFGPGTRLTVL.

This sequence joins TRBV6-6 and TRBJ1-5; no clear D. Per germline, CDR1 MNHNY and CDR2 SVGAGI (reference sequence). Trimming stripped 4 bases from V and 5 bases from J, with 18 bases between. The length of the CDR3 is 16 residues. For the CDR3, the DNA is TGTGCCAGCAGTTTCCTCGACACCGGACTCGATCAGCCCCAGCATTTT. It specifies CASSFLDTGLDQPQHF.

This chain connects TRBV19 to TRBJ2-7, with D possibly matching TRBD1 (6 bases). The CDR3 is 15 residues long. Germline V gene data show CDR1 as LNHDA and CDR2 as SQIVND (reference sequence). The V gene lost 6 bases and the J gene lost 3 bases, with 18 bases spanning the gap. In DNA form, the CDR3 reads TGTGCCAGTAGCTCCCAGGGGAAAGGGATCTACGAGCAGTACTTC. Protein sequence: CASSSQGKGIYEQYF.

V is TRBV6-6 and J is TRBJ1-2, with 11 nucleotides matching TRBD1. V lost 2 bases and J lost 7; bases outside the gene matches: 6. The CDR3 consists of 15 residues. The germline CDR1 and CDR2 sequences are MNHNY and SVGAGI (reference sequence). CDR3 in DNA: TGTGCCAGCAGTTACCCGGGACAGGGGGTTGCTGGCTACACCTTC. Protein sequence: CASSYPGQGVAGYTF.

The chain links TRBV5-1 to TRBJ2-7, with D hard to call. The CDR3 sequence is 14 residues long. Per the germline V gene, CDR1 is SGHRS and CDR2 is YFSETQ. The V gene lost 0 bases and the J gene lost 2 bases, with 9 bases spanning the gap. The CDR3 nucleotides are TGCGCCAGCAGCTTGGATAACCACGCCTACGAGCAGTACTTC. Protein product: CASSLDNHAYEQYF.

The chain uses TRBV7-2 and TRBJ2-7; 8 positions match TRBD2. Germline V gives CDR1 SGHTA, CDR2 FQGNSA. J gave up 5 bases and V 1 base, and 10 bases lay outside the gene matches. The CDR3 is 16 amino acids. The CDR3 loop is CASSLGRAGVFHEQYF. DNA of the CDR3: TGTGCCAGCAGCTTAGGTAGAGCGGGAGTATTCCACGAGCAGTACTTC.

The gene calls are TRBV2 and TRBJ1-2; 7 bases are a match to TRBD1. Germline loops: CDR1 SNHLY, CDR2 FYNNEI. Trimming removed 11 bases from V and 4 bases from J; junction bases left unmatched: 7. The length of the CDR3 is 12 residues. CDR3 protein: CAGGTAPYGYTF. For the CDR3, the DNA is TGTGCCGGGGGGACAGCCCCCTATGGCTACACCTTC.

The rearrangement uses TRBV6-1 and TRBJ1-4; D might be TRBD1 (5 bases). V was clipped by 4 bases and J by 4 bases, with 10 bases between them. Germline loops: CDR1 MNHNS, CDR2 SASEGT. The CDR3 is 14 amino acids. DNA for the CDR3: TGTGCCAGCAGTGGGGGGGACCTTAATGAAAAACTGTTTTTT. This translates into CASSGGDLNEKLFF.

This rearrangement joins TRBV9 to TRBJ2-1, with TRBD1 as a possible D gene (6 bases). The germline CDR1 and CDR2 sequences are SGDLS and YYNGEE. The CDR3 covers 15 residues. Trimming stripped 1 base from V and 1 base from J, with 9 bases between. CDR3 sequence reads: CASSVSGDSYNEQFF. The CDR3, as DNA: TGTGCCAGCAGCGTATCAGGGGATTCCTACAATGAGCAGTTCTTC.

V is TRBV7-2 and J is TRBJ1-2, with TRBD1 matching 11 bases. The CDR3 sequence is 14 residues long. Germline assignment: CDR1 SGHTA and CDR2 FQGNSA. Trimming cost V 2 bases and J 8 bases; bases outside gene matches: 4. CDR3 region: CASSLTRTGGGYTF. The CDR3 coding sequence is TGTGCCAGCAGCTTAACCCGGACAGGGGGCGGCTACACCTTC.

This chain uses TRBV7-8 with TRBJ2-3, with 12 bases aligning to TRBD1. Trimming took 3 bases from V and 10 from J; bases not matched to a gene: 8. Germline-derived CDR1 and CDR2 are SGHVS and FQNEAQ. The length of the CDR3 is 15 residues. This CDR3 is CASSFRDRGLPAQYF. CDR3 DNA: TGTGCCAGCAGCTTTAGGGACAGGGGGCTTCCCGCGCAGTATTTT. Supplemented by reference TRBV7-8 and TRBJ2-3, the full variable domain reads GAGVSQSPRYKVAKRGQDVALRCDPISGHVSLFWYQQALGQGPEFLTYFQNEAQLDKSGLPSDRFFAERPEGSVSTLKIQRTQQEDSAVYLCASSFRDRGLPAQYFGPGTRLTVL.

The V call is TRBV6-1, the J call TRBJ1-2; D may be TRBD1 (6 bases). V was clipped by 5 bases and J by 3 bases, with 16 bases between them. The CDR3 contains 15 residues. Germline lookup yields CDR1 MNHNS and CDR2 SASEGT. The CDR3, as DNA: TGTGCCAGCAGTCCCCGAGGGGGGTCTTACTATGGCTACACCTTC. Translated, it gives CASSPRGGSYYGYTF.

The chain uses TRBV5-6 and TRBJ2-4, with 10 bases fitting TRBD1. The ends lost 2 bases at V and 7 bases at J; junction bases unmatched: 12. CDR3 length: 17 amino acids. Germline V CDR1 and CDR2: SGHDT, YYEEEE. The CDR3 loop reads CASSFYRDRGRWNIQYF. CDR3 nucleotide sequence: TGTGCCAGCAGCTTTTACCGGGACAGGGGAAGGTGGAACATTCAGTACTTC.

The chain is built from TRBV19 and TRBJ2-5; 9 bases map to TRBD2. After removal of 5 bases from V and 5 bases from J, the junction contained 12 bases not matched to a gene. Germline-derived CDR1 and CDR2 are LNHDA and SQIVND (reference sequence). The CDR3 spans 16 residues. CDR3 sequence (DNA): TGTGCCAGTAGTGGGGCGGGAGGGCGGCTTCGGGAGACCCAGTACTTC. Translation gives CASSGAGGRLRETQYF.

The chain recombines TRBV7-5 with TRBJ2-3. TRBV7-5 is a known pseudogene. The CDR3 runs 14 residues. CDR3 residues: CARSQDTPGDTQYF. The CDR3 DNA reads TGTGCCAGAAGCCAAGACACACCGGGTGATACGCAGTATTTT.

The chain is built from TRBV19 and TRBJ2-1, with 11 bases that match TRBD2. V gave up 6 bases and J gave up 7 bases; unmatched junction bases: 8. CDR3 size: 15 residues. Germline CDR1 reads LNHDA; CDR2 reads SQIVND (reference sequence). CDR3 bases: TGTGCCAGTAGGACACTAGCGGGAGTGGCTAATGAGCAGTTCTTC. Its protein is CASRTLAGVANEQFF.

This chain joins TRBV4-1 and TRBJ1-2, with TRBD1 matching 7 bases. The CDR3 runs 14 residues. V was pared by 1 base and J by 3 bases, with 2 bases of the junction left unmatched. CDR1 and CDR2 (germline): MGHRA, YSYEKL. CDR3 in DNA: TGCGCCAGCAGCCAAGGACAGGGTTACTATGGCTACACCTTC. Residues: CASSQGQGYYGYTF.

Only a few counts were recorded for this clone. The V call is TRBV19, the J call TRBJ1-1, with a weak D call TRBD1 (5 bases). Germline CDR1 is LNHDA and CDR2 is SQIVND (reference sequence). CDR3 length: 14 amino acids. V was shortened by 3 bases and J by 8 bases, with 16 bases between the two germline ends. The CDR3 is CASSIRDGSEEAFF. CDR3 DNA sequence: TGTGCCAGTAGTATCCGGGACGGATCCGAGGAAGCTTTCTTT.

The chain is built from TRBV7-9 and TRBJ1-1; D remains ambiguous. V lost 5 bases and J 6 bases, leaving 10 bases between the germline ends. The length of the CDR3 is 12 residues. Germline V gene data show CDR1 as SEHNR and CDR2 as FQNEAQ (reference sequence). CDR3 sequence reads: CASSLTWSEAFF. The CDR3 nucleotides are TGTGCCAGCAGCCTAACATGGTCTGAAGCTTTCTTT.

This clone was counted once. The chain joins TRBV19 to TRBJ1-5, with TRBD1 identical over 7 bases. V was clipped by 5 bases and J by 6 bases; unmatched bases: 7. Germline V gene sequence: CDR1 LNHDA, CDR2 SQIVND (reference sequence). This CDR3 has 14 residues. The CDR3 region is CASSGPRGTQPQHF. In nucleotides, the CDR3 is TGTGCCAGTAGTGGTCCCAGGGGGACTCAGCCCCAGCATTTT.

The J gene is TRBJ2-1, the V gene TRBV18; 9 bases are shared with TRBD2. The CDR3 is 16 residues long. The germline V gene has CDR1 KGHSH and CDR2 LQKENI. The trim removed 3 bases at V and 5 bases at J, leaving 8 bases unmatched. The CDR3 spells CASSPPGTSTDNEQFF. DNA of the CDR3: TGTGCCAGCTCACCCCCCGGGACTAGCACCGACAATGAGCAGTTCTTC. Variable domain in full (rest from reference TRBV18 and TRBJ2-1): NAGVMQNPRHLVRRRGQEARLRCSPMKGHSHVYWYRQLPEEGLKFMVYLQKENIIDESGMPKERFSAEFPKEGPSILRIQQVVRGDSAAYFCASSPPGTSTDNEQFFGPGTRLTVL.

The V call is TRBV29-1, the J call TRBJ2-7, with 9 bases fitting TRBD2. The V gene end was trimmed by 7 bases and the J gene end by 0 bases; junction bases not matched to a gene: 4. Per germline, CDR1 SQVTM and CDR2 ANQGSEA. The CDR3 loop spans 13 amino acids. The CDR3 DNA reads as TGCAGCGCAACAGCGGGAGGCTCCTACGAGCAGTACTTC. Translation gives CSATAGGSYEQYF.

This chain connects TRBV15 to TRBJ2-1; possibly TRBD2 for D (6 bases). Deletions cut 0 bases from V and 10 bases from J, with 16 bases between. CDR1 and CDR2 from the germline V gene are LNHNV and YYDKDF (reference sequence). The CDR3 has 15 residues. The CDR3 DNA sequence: TGTGCCACCAGCAGAGATGGGGGGTGGTTGGTGGAGCAGTTCTTC. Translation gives CATSRDGGWLVEQFF.

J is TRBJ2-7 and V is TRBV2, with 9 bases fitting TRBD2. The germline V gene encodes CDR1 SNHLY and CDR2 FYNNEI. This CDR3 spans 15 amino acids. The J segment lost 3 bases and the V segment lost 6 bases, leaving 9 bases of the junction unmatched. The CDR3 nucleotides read TGTGCCAGCAGCGCCGGGACTAGCTCGTTCTACGAGCAGTACTTC. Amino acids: CASSAGTSSFYEQYF.

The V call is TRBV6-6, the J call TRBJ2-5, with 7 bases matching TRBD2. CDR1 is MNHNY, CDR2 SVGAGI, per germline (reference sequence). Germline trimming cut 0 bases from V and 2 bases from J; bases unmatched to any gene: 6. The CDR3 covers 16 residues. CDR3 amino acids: CASSYSWGLKQETQYF. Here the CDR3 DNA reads TGTGCCAGCAGTTACTCTTGGGGACTAAAGCAAGAGACCCAGTACTTC.